This T cell receptor (beta chain) was retrieved from a study of shared clonotypes between healthy human individuals. As for this clone: Its cognate antigen is unknown.

Overall study findings and caveats: Clonotypes shared by all four sorted-subset donors had higher generation probabilities than non-shared clonotypes.

Measured with immunoSEQ multiplex PCR; TCRdb has only the in-frame clones, and not every one. The sample records approximately 2,300,000 clones, about nine tenths being singletons. The CDR3 contains 15 residues. Trimming removed 5 bases from V and 5 bases from J; junction bases left unmatched: 11. From germline, CDR1 is MNHEY and CDR2 SMNVEV (reference sequence). The sample comprised naive CD4+ T cells from PBMCs. The subset is: CD45RA+ positively selected. The TCR comes from a man between 18 and 35 years old in good health. Some clones in this sample may be carry-over from other donors' samples. The chain combines TRBV27 with TRBJ2-7; 8 nucleotides match TRBD2. The CDR3 sequence: CASSPSEAGVHEQYF. For the CDR3, the DNA is TGTGCCAGCAGTCCAAGCGAAGCGGGAGTACACGAGCAGTACTTC.